Sequencing of this TCR beta chain was carried out in a study of blood T cell repertoires in COVID-19. Study-wide context: Samples taken during acute and convalescent COVID-19 were collected in the United States, Italy and Spain.

Methods used by the authors: Estimation of nucleated cell counts was performed using reference gene primer amplification. The data were produced by immunoSEQ multiplex PCR, yet TCRdb's version contains in-frame clones alone and is incomplete. V, J and clone size are those of that table, while D and trimming were read from the DNA. The sample shows approximately 320,000 clones, around nine tenths of them seen only once. From germline, CDR1 is WNHNN and CDR2 SYGVQD (reference sequence). The V gene lost 3 bases and the J gene lost 8 bases, with 13 bases spanning the gap. CDR3 length equals 14 residues. The TCR comes from a woman aged 25-40 years with COVID-19, enrolled during active disease. The chain joins TRBV10-1 to TRBJ2-2; D gene uncertain. Material for sequencing was peripheral blood. As DNA, the CDR3 is TGCGCCAGCAGTGAACGCGACTCCCCTGGGGAGCTGTTTTTT. This encodes CASSERDSPGELFF.